Below are 26 T cell receptor beta chains sequenced from a single sample in a study of blood T cells in healthy people across ages. The use of a sample-barcoded 5' primer and a J-beta primer mix characterized a second PCR of about 6 to 12 cycles. TCRdb re-derived calls from the 5' RACE reads in MiXCR, one entry per CDR3 protein. The repertoire holds just under 750,000 distinct CDR3 sequences, with about a fifth as singletons. The source material was blood. Receptors originate from a man between 70 and 80 years old in good health.

This clonotype has only a few counts. Written as DNA, the CDR3 is TGCAGCGTTCTGGGGACGGGTGAAAAACTGTTTTTT. Protein sequence: CSVLGTGEKLFF. V is TRBV29-1 and J is TRBJ1-4; tentative D call: TRBD1 (5 bases). The germline gives CDR1 SQVTM, CDR2 ANQGSEA. The CDR3 length is 12 residues. V lost 5 bases to trimming and J lost 7 bases, with 11 bases between them. The full variable domain, its missing parts supplied by reference TRBV29-1 and TRBJ1-4, is SAVISQKPSRDICQRGTSLTIQCQVDSQVTMMFWYRQQPGQSLTLIATANQGSEATYESGFVIDKFPISRPNLTFSTLTVSNMSPEDSSIYLCSVLGTGEKLFFGSGTQLSVL.

This clonotype was found many times. The chain combines TRBV29-1 with TRBJ1-2; no reliable D call. Per germline, CDR1 SQVTM and CDR2 ANQGSEA. Between the trimmed V and J ends, which lost 0 bases and 6 bases, there was a span of 11 bases. The CDR3 consists of 13 residues. CDR3 amino acids: CSVEDLGPNGYTF. In DNA, the CDR3 is TGCAGCGTTGAAGATCTGGGTCCCAATGGCTACACCTTC.

The rearrangement uses TRBV7-2 and TRBJ2-7; no reliable D call. The J call could be wrong; TRBJ2-5 is a better fit for the DNA end. The V gene's germline CDR1 is SGHTA and CDR2 FQGNSA. The CDR3 totals 17 residues. In DNA, the CDR3 is TGTGCCAGCAGCTCCGACCGCTGGGCTAGAAGGGTGGAGACCCAGTACTTC. This encodes CASSSDRWARRVETQYF.

The gene calls are TRBV4-2 and TRBJ1-2; 8 bases are a match to TRBD1. V dropped 2 bases and J dropped 3; count of bases not matched to a gene: 14. The CDR3 covers 18 residues. Germline V gene sequence: CDR1 LGHNA, CDR2 YNFKEQ. The CDR3 DNA sequence: TGTGCCAGCAGCCAAAATAGTGGAAGGACAGGGAGGTACTATGGCTACACCTTC. This encodes CASSQNSGRTGRYYGYTF.

This clonotype appeared many times. The chain combines TRBV6-6 with TRBJ1-2; D is possibly TRBD1 (5 bases). This CDR3 comprises 14 residues. Trimming removed 5 bases from V and 5 bases from J, with 15 bases in between. The V gene's germline CDR1 is MNHNY and CDR2 SVGAGI (reference sequence). The CDR3 region is CASSTPGRLYGYTF. The CDR3 DNA reads TGTGCCAGCAGTACCCCGGGACGGCTATATGGCTACACCTTC.

This chain joins TRBV7-9 and TRBJ1-2; D might be TRBD1 (6 bases). Germline CDR1 reads SEHNR; CDR2 reads FQNEAQ (reference sequence). This CDR3 spans 14 amino acids. Trimming left V 1 base short and J 5 bases short, with 11 bases between. The CDR3 here is CASSLGQAAYGYTF. DNA for the CDR3: TGTGCCAGCAGCTTAGGACAGGCAGCTTATGGCTACACCTTC.

The table lists this clonotype with many counts. This chain uses TRBV5-1 with TRBJ2-3; 11 bases map to TRBD2. This CDR3 contains 18 residues. Germline CDR1 reads SGHRS; CDR2 reads YFSETQ. V was clipped by 3 bases and J by 4 bases; unmatched bases: 13. The CDR3 is CASSSLPLAGGPADTQYF. CDR3 bases: TGCGCCAGCAGCTCCCTCCCCTTAGCGGGAGGGCCGGCAGATACGCAGTATTTT.

This clonotype has just a few counts. The V gene is TRBV5-1, the J gene TRBJ1-2; D is ambiguous. The CDR3 length is 12 residues. Trimming pared 5 bases from V and 6 bases from J, leaving 11 bases between. Germline V lookup: CDR1 SGHRS, CDR2 YFSETQ. The CDR3 DNA sequence: TGCGCCAGCAGTCCCGAGGGCCATGGCTACACCTTC. This translates into CASSPEGHGYTF.

Only a few counts were recorded for this clonotype. The chain recombines TRBV27 with TRBJ2-1, with D hard to call. The CDR3 spans 14 residues. The germline CDR1 and CDR2 sequences are MNHEY and SMNVEV (reference sequence). V lost 5 bases to trimming and J lost 5 bases, with 13 bases between them. The CDR3 region has the DNA TGTGCCAGCAGTCCGTTGACATTAGACAATGAGCAGTTCTTC. Encoded protein: CASSPLTLDNEQFF.

This chain links TRBV11-2 with TRBJ2-1; 9 nucleotides line up with TRBD1. This CDR3 comprises 16 residues. The V and J ends lost 3 bases and 4 bases, in that order; junction bases with no gene match: 7. Germline CDR1 is SGHAT and CDR2 is FQNNGV. CDR3 region: CASSLDRDRAYNEQFF. As DNA, the CDR3 is TGTGCCAGCAGCTTGGACCGGGACAGGGCTTACAATGAGCAGTTCTTC. Complete variable domain (other parts from reference TRBV11-2 and TRBJ2-1): EAGVAQSPRYKIIEKRQSVAFWCNPISGHATLYWYQQILGQGPKLLIQFQNNGVVDDSQLPKDRFSAERLKGVDSTLKIQPAKLEDSAVYLCASSLDRDRAYNEQFFGPGTRLTVL.

This clonotype was counted only a few times. The rearrangement links TRBV7-2 to TRBJ1-4, with D perhaps matching TRBD1 (5 bases). The germline CDR1 and CDR2 sequences are SGHTA and FQGNSA. V lost 5 bases, J lost 7 bases, and 14 bases lay in between. The CDR3 has 14 amino acids. In nucleotides, the CDR3 is TGTGCCAGCAGCCCTCAGGGAGAGGGTGAAAAACTGTTTTTT. Amino acid sequence: CASSPQGEGEKLFF.

This rearrangement joins TRBV6-6 to TRBJ1-2; no reliable D call. The CDR3 has 14 amino acids. Germline loops: CDR1 MNHNY, CDR2 SVGAGI (reference sequence). Trimming took off 6 bases at V and 3 bases at J, with 14 bases between the two ends. DNA for the CDR3: TGTGCCAGCAGCCGCGGAGATAATTACTATGGCTACACCTTC. Translation: CASSRGDNYYGYTF.

The chain has TRBV2 and TRBJ1-1; possibly TRBD1 for D (5 bases). Trimming took off 6 bases at V and 4 bases at J, with 18 bases between the two ends. Germline CDR1 is SNHLY and CDR2 is FYNNEI. The CDR3 length is 15 residues. The CDR3 coding sequence is TGTGCCAGCAGCCGGACTGTCAGGGTGGGCACTGAAGCTTTCTTT. As protein: CASSRTVRVGTEAFF.

This clonotype appeared a few times. The chain joins TRBV5-1 to TRBJ2-3, with D perhaps TRBD1 or TRBD2 (5 bases each). The V end was cut by 0 bases, the J end by 2 bases, with 10 bases between. The CDR3 spans 15 residues. The germline V gene encodes CDR1 SGHRS and CDR2 YFSETQ. Here the CDR3 reads CASSLGGSPTDTQYF. The CDR3 region has the DNA TGCGCCAGCAGCTTGGGGGGGTCCCCCACAGATACGCAGTATTTT. The entire variable domain, with the rest obtained from reference TRBV5-1 and TRBJ2-3, is as follows: KAGVTQTPRYLIKTRGQQVTLSCSPISGHRSVSWYQQTPGQGLQFLFEYFSETQRNKGNFPGRFSGRQFSNSRSEMNVSTLELGDSALYLCASSLGGSPTDTQYFGPGTRLTVL.

Concerning this clonotype: The missing conserved phenylalanine or tryptophan at the end of this CDR3 makes a read error likely. The chain has TRBV28 and TRBJ2-1; D gene ambiguous. The last part of the DNA fits TRBJ2-7 better; the J call may be wrong. The CDR3 totals 11 residues. The germline CDR1 and CDR2 sequences are MDHEN and SYDVKM. CDR3 region: CASRALYEQYL. CDR3 sequence (DNA): TGTGCCAGCAGGGCCCTTTACGAGCAGTACCTC.

This clonotype has more than one count but fewer than ten. The chain uses TRBV7-9 and TRBJ2-3; 10 bases line up with TRBD2. The CDR3 runs 16 residues. The junction had 7 bases not matched to a gene; V was cut back by 5 bases and J by 2 bases. CDR1 is SEHNR and CDR2 is FQNEAQ in the germline V gene (reference sequence). The CDR3: CASSPLAGISTDTQYF. DNA for the CDR3: TGTGCCAGCAGCCCACTAGCGGGGATCTCCACAGATACGCAGTATTTT.

This chain uses TRBV5-5 with TRBJ2-2; 7 bases line up with TRBD1. CDR1 and CDR2 (germline): SGHKS, YYEKEE (reference sequence). This CDR3 spans 16 amino acids. Germline trimming cut 4 bases from V and 0 bases from J; bases unmatched to any gene: 6. The CDR3 protein is CASSQTGLANTGELFF. CDR3 coding DNA: TGTGCCAGCAGCCAGACAGGGCTGGCGAACACCGGGGAGCTGTTTTTT.

The CDR3 loop is CASSSTAKTVYGYTF. As DNA, the CDR3 is TGTGCCAGCAGCTCGACAGCAAAAACCGTTTATGGCTACACCTTC. The chain uses TRBV7-9 and TRBJ1-2; D is possibly TRBD1 (5 bases). Germline CDR1 reads SEHNR; CDR2 reads FQNEAQ (reference sequence). This CDR3 has 15 residues. V lost 4 bases and J 5 bases, leaving 17 bases between the germline ends.

This clonotype was detected many times. The chain recombines TRBV3-1 with TRBJ1-2; 8 nucleotides align to TRBD1. This CDR3 has 15 residues. Germline V CDR1 and CDR2: LGHDT, YNNKEL (reference sequence). After removal of 7 bases from V and 4 bases from J, the junction contained 11 bases not matched to a gene. The CDR3 nucleotides are TGTGCCAGCAACCCGGACAGGGCCCTTCCCTATGGCTACACCTTC. Translation gives CASNPDRALPYGYTF.

This chain links TRBV20-1 with TRBJ1-2; D gene unclear. Trimming left V 6 bases short and J 4 bases short, with 15 bases between. This CDR3 contains 13 residues. Germline V CDR1 and CDR2: DFQATT, SNEGSKA (reference sequence). In nucleotides, the CDR3 is TGCAGTGCGATCCCTGGAGGCCGCTATGGCTACACCTTC. Amino acids: CSAIPGGRYGYTF.

The chain uses TRBV7-2 and TRBJ2-1; 10 nucleotides agree with TRBD1. Gene TRBJ2-5 matches the end of the DNA better, so the J call may be wrong. This CDR3 has 15 amino acids. Germline V lookup: CDR1 SGHTA, CDR2 FQGNSA. The CDR3 here is CASSSSGTGVETQYF. The DNA for the CDR3 is TGTGCCAGCAGTTCCTCCGGGACAGGGGTTGAGACCCAGTACTTC.

This sequence joins TRBV28 and TRBJ1-4; maybe TRBD1 (6 bases). CDR1 is MDHEN and CDR2 is SYDVKM in the germline V gene. The CDR3 is made up of 17 amino acids. Trimming took 6 bases from V and 4 from J, leaving 21 bases between them. CDR3 coding DNA: TGTGCCAGCAGCAATAAGCCAACAGGGTTTGGTAATGAAAAACTGTTTTTT. Its protein is CASSNKPTGFGNEKLFF.

This clonotype was found many times. The CDR3 DNA reads TGCAGTGCTAGAAGTAGAAACTACAATGAGCAGTTCTTC. This codes for CSARSRNYNEQFF. This rearrangement joins TRBV20-1 to TRBJ2-1, with D hard to call. The length of the CDR3 is 13 residues. V lost 2 bases and J lost 3, with 8 bases in between. Per the germline V gene, CDR1 is DFQATT and CDR2 is SNEGSKA (reference sequence).

A word on this clonotype: Possible read error: a much larger clone is one base away. The chain uses TRBV12-3 or TRBV12-4 and TRBJ1-2; possible D gene TRBD1, 5 bases. The CDR3 spans 13 residues. CDR3 coding DNA: TGTGCCAGCAGCGAAGCGGGGACCTATGACTACACCTTC. Its protein is CASSEAGTYDYTF.

The chain is built from TRBV18 and TRBJ1-6; 11 nucleotides agree with TRBD1. The CDR3 covers 16 residues. Germline loops: CDR1 KGHSH, CDR2 LQKENI. After removal of 4 bases from V and 6 bases from J, the junction contained 5 bases not matched to a gene. The CDR3 nucleotides are TGTGCCAGCTCACAAGCCGGGACAGGGGGTAATTCACCCCTCCACTTT. Translated: CASSQAGTGGNSPLHF. Based on the CDR3 plus reference TRBV18 and TRBJ1-6, the full variable domain is NAGVMQNPRHLVRRRGQEARLRCSPMKGHSHVYWYRQLPEEGLKFMVYLQKENIIDESGMPKERFSAEFPKEGPSILRIQQVVRGDSAAYFCASSQAGTGGNSPLHFGNGTRLTVT.

This clonotype turned up a few times. The rearrangement joins TRBV20-1 to TRBJ2-3, with 10 bases that match TRBD2. Trimming cost V 8 bases and J 1 base; bases outside gene matches: 3. Germline V gives CDR1 DFQATT, CDR2 SNEGSKA (reference sequence). The CDR3 loop spans 13 amino acids. CDR3 DNA sequence: TGCAGTACTCTAGCGGGAGGCACAGATACGCAGTATTTT. Protein product: CSTLAGGTDTQYF.